The subject of this entry is one T cell receptor (beta chain). TCRdb's copy holds only in-frame clones and misses some; the assay was immunoSEQ multiplex PCR. Of about 710,000 clones listed, roughly 72% are singletons. This sample was taken from a study of shared clonotypes between healthy human individuals. This CDR3 region has 16 residues. V lost 2 bases to trimming and J lost 0 bases; unmatched junction nucleotides: 6. The germline gives CDR1 SGHVS, CDR2 FQNEAQ. Sequencing was done on a sample of memory CD4+ T cells sorted from blood. Subset of the sample: CD45RA-negative fraction. The V and J genes are TRBV7-8 and TRBJ2-5; 7 bases are shared with TRBD1. This clonotype was sampled from a woman younger than 45 in good health. CDR3 coding DNA: TGTGCCAGCAGCTTATCCAGGGGGACGTACCAAGAGACCCAGTACTTC. Its protein is CASSLSRGTYQETQYF.